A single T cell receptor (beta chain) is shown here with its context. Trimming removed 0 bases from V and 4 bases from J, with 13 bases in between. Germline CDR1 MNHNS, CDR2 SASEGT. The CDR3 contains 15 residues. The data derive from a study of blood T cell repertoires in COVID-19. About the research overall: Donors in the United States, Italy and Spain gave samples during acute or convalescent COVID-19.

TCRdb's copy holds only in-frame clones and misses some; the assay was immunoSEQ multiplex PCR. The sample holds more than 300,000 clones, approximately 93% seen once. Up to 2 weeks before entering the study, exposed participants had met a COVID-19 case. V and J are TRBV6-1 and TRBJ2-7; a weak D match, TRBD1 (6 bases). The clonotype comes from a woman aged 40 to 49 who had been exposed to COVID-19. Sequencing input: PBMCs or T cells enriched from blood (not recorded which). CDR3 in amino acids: CASSEAPDQGYEQYF. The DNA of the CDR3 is TGTGCCAGCAGTGAAGCGCCGGACCAGGGGTACGAGCAGTACTTC.